This T cell receptor (beta chain) was profiled in a study of T cells after yellow fever vaccination. Germline CDR1 reads SGHRS; CDR2 reads YFSETQ. Trimming stripped 6 bases from V and 1 base from J, with 19 bases between. This CDR3 has 16 amino acids. TCRdb reprocessed the 5' RACE reads with MiXCR, giving one entry per CDR3 protein. Of some 350,000 distinct CDR3 sequences listed, approximately 4% are singletons. The sequences come from PBMCs, collected 5 days after the yellow fever booster vaccination. This clonotype originated in a man aged 18-30 years who received the YFV17D yellow fever vaccine. The chain couples TRBV5-1 to TRBJ1-1; D gene ambiguous. The CDR3 region has the DNA TGCGCCAGCACCGTAGACGGAGCAAGGACGAACACTGAAGCTTTCTTT. This encodes CASTVDGARTNTEAFF.